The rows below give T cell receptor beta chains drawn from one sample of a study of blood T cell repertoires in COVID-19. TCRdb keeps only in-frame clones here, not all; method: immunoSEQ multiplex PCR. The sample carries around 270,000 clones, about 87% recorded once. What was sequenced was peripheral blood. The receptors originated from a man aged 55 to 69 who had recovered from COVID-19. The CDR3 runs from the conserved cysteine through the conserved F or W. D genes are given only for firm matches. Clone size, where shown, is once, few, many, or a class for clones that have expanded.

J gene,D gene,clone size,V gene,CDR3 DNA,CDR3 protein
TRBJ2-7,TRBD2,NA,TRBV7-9,TGTGCCAGCAGCCTAAGACTAGCGGGGGCCTCCTACGAGCAGTACTTC,CASSLRLAGASYEQYF
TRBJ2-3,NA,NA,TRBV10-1,TGCGCCAGCAGTGAGGGCAGGGTGTTGACGCAGTATTTT,CASSEGRVLTQYF
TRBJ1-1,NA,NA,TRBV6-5,TGTGCCAGCAGTTACTCGACAGGTAGTAACACTGAAGCTTTCTTT,CASSYSTGSNTEAFF
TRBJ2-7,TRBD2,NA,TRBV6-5,TGTGCTTCGGGGCGGGGGACTTGGGGGGAGCAGTACTTC,CASGRGTWGEQYF
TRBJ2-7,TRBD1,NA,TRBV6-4,TGTGCCAGCAGTGCGGACAGGCCCATGAACGAGCAGTACTTC,CASSADRPMNEQYF
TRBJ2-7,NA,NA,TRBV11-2,TGTGCCAGCAGCCACCCAGGGGCGCGCGAGCAGTACTTC,CASSHPGAREQYF
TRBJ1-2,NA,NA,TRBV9,TGTGCCAGCAGCGTAAACAGGGAGCCCTACACCTTC,CASSVNREPYTF
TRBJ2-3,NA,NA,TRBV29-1,TGCAGCGGCCGAGAGGGGAGGACTAGCACAGATACGCAGTATTTT,CSGREGRTSTDTQYF
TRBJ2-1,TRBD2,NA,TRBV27,TGTGCCAGCAGTTCCTTTGAGGGCGGGGGGTACTACAATGAGCAGTTCTTC,CASSSFEGGGYYNEQFF
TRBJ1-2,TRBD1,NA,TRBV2,TGTGCCAGCAGGGACAGGGCGGGTGGCTACACCTTC,CASRDRAGGYTF
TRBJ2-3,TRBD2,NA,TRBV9,TGTGCCAGCGGGCGCGGGGGGGCTCGCACAGATACGCAGTATTTT,CASGRGGARTDTQYF
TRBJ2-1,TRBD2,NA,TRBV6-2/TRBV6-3,TGTGCCAGCAGCAGACACTCCGGGGGACTAGCCCATGAGCAGTTCTTC,CASSRHSGGLAHEQFF
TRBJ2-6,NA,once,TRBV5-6,TGTGCCAGCAGCTTTTTAGGGGTTGGGGCCAACGTCCTGACTTTC,CASSFLGVGANVLTF
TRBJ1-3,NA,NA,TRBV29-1,TGCAGCTGTTCGTCTTCTGGAAACACCATATATTTT,CSCSSSGNTIYF
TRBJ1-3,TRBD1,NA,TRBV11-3,TGTGCCAGCAGCTTAGGCGGCGGGACAGGGTCTGGAAACACCATATATTTT,CASSLGGGTGSGNTIYF
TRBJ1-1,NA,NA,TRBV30,TGTGCCTGGAGTGTACGGTGGTCCACTGAAGCTTTCTTT,CAWSVRWSTEAFF
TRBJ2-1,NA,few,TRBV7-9,TGTGCCAGCAGGGAGGGATTGAATGAGCAGTTCTTC,CASREGLNEQFF
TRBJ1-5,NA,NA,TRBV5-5,TGTGCCAGCAGCTCTCGACAATTACAGGAGAGCAATCAGCCCCAGCATTTT,CASSSRQLQESNQPQHF
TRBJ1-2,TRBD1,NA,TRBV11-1,TGTGCCAGCAGCCCCGGACAGGGCTATGGCTACACCTTC,CASSPGQGYGYTF
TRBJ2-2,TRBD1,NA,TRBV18,TGTGCCAGCTTGATTACCGGACAGGGGACCGGGGAGCTGTTTTTT,CASLITGQGTGELFF
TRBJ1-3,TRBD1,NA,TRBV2,TGTGCCAGCAGTGCGGGACAGCGTGGAAACACCATATATTTT,CASSAGQRGNTIYF
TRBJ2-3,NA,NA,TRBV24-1,TGTGCCACCAGTGACCCCTCTAGAGGCGAGGGCACAGATACGCAGTATTTT,CATSDPSRGEGTDTQYF
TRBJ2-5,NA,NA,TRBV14,TGTGCCAGCAGCGCCGGGATACAAGAGACCCAGTACTTC,CASSAGIQETQYF
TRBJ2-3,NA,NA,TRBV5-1,TGCGCCAGCAGCTTGGTGGGACAAGACACAGATACGCAGTATTTT,CASSLVGQDTDTQYF
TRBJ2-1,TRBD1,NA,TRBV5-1,TGCGCCAGCAGCGCGGGACAGGGGGCCTACAATGAGCAGTTCTTC,CASSAGQGAYNEQFF
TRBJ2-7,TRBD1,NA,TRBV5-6,TGTGCCAGCAGCCCGGGACAGGGTATACGCGAGCAGTACTTC,CASSPGQGIREQYF
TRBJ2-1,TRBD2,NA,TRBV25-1,TGTGCCAGCAGCCGGGGGGTAACCTACAATGAGCAGTTCTTC,CASSRGVTYNEQFF
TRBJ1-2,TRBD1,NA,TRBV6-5,TGTGCCAGCAGCCAAACAGGGGGCGTCTATGGCTACACCTTC,CASSQTGGVYGYTF
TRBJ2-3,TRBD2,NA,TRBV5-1,TGCGCCAGCAGCCCCCATGGCGGGGGGCGGAGAGATACGCAGTATTTT,CASSPHGGGRRDTQYF
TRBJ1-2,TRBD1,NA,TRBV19,TGTGCCAGTAGTGACAGGGTCAACTATGGCTACACCTTC,CASSDRVNYGYTF
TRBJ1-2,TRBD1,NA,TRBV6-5,TGTGCCAGCAGCCAGCCGGGACAGAGGAGTGGCTACACCTTC,CASSQPGQRSGYTF
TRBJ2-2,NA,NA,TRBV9,TGTGCCAGCAGCGTAGCTGAGGGTGTGAACACCGGGGAGCTGTTTTTT,CASSVAEGVNTGELFF
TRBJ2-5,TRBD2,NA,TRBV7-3,TGTGCCAGCAGCTTAGCGGGTACTAGCGGGGTACAAGAGACCCAGTACTTC,CASSLAGTSGVQETQYF
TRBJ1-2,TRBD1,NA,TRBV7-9,TGTGCCAGCAGCTCGGACAGGGGAGGTGGCTACACCTTC,CASSSDRGGGYTF
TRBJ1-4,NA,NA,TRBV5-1,TGCGCCAGCAGCTTGCATAAACCGACAGATCGAGAAAAACTGTTTTTT,CASSLHKPTDREKLFF
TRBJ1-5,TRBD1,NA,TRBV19,TGTGCCAGTAGTGCCGGGACAGGGGGTGGTCAGCCCCAGCATTTT,CASSAGTGGGQPQHF
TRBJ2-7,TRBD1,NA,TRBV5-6,TGTGCCAGCAGCCTACAGGGGCGAACCTACGAGCAGTACTTC,CASSLQGRTYEQYF
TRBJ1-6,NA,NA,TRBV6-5,TGTGCCAGCAGGGGGGTGGGGGCGAGTAATTCACCCCTCCACTTT,CASRGVGASNSPLHF
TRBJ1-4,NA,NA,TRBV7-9,TGTGCCAGCAGTAAGGGACTCCCTAATGAAAAACTGTTTTTT,CASSKGLPNEKLFF
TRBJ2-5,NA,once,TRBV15,TGTGCCACCAGCAGAGATCCCGGGGAGACCCAGTACTTC,CATSRDPGETQYF
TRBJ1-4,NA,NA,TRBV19,TGTGCCAGTACCCCATGGCGGAACGAAAAACTGTTTTTT,CASTPWRNEKLFF
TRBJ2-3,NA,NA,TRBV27,TGTGCCAGCAGTTTGGGGGGAGGCACAGATACGCAGTATTTT,CASSLGGGTDTQYF
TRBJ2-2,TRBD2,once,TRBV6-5,TGTGCCAGCAGTTACAATAGCGGGGCCACCAGTGGGGAGCTGTTTTTT,CASSYNSGATSGELFF
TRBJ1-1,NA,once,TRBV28,TGTGCCAGCACCCTGCCCGGGGGGGGCACTGAAGCTTTCTTT,CASTLPGGGTEAFF
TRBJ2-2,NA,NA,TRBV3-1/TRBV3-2,TGTGCCAGCAGCCAATTTAGCCGGAAACCGAACACCGGGGAGCTGTTTTTT,CASSQFSRKPNTGELFF
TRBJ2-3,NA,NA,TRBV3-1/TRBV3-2,TGTGCCAGCTCCCGGGGAGATACGCAGTATTTT,CASSRGDTQYF
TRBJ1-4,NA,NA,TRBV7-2,TGTGCCAGCAGCTTATCTAGGCGGGGGGAAAAACTGTTTTTT,CASSLSRRGEKLFF
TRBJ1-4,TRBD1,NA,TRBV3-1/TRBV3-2,TGTGCCAGCAGCCGAGGAGGGGGCCGCACTAATGAAAAACTGTTTTTT,CASSRGGGRTNEKLFF